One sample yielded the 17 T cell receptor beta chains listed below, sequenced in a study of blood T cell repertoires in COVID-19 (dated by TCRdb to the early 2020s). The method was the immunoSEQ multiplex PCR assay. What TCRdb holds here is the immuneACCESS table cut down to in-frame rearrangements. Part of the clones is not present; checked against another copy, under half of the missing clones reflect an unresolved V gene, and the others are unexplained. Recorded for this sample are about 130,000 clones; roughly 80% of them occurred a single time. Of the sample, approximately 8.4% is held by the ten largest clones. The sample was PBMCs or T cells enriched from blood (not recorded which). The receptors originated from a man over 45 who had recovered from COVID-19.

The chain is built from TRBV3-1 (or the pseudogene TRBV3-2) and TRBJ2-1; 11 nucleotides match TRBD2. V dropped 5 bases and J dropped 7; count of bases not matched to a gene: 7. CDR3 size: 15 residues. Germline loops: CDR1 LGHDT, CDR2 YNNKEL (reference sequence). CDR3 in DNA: TGTGCCAGCAGCTCCTTAGCGGGGGGGCCGAATGAGCAGTTCTTC. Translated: CASSSLAGGPNEQFF.

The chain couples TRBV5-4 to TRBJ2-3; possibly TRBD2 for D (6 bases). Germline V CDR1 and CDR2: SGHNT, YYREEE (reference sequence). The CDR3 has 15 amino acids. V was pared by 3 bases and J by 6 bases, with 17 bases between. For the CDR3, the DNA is TGTGCCAGCAGCTCGGGGGACTGGGAAGCGGATACGCAGTATTTT. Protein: CASSSGDWEADTQYF.

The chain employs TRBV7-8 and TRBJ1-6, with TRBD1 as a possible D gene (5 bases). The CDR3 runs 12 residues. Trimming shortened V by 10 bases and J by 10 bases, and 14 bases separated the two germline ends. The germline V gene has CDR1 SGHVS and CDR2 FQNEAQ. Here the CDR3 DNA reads TGTGCCACCAGGTGGGGGGAATCACCCCTCCACTTT. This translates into CATRWGESPLHF.

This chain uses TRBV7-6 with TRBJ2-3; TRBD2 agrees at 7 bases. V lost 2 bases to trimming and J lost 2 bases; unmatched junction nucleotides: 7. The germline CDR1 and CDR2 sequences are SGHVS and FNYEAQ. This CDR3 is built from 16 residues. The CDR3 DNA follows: TGTGCCAGCAGCTTAATAGCGGGTGCCCCCACAGATACGCAGTATTTT. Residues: CASSLIAGAPTDTQYF.

The CDR3 here is CASSQSHEQYF. The CDR3 region has the DNA TGTGCCAGCAGCCAAAGCCACGAGCAGTACTTC. This chain links TRBV14 with TRBJ2-7; no clear D gene. This CDR3 spans 11 amino acids. Germline CDR1 SGHDN, CDR2 FVKESK. Trimming took 2 bases from V and 5 from J, leaving 4 bases between them.

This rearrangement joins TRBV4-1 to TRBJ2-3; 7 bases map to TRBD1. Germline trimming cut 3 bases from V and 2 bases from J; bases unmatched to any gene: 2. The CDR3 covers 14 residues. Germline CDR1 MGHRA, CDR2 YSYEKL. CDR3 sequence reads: CASSHGTDTDTQYF. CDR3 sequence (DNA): TGCGCCAGCAGCCACGGGACAGACACAGATACGCAGTATTTT.

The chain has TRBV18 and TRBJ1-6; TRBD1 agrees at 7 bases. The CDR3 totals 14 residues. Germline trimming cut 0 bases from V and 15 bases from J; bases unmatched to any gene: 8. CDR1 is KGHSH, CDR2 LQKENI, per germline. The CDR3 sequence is CASSPPAGQIFLHF. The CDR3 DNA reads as TGTGCCAGCTCACCACCGGCGGGACAGATCTTCCTCCACTTT.

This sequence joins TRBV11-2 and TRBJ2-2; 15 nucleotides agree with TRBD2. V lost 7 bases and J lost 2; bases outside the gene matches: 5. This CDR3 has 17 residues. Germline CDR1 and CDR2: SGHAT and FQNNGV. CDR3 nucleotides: TGTGCCAGCACGGGACTAGCGGGGGGCCCAAACACCGGGGAGCTGTTTTTT. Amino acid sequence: CASTGLAGGPNTGELFF. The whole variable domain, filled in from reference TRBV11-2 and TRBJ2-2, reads EAGVAQSPRYKIIEKRQSVAFWCNPISGHATLYWYQQILGQGPKLLIQFQNNGVVDDSQLPKDRFSAERLKGVDSTLKIQPAKLEDSAVYLCASTGLAGGPNTGELFFGEGSRLTVL.

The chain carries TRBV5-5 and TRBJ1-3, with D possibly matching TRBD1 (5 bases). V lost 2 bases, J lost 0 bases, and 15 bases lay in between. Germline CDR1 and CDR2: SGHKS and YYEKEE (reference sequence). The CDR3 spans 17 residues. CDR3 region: CASSFRGVSVSGNTIYF. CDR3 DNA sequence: TGTGCCAGCAGCTTTCGGGGGGTCTCCGTCTCTGGAAACACCATATATTTT. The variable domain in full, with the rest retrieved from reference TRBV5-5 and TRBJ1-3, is DAGVTQSPTHLIKTRGQQVTLRCSPISGHKSVSWYQQVLGQGPQFIFQYYEKEERGRGNFPDRFSARQFPNYSSELNVNALLLGDSALYLCASSFRGVSVSGNTIYFGEGSWLTVV.

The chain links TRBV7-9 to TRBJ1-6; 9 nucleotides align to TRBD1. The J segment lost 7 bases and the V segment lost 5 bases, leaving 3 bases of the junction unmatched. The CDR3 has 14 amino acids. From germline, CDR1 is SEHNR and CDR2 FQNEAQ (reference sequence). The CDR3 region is CASSQGQGNSPLHF. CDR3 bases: TGTGCCAGCAGCCAGGGACAGGGAAATTCACCCCTCCACTTT.

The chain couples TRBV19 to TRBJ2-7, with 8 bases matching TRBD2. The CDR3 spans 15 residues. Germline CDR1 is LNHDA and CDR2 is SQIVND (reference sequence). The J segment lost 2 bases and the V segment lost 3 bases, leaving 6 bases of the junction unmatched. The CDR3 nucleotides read TGTGCCAGTAGTATCGGTCCAGCGGGGGCCTACGAGCAGTACTTC. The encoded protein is CASSIGPAGAYEQYF.

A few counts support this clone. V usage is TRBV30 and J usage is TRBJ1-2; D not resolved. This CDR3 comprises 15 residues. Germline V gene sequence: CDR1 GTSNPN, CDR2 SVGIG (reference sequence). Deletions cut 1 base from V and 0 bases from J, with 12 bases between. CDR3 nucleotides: TGTGCCTGGAGTGCAACTGGGCAAGCTAACTATGGCTACACCTTC. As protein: CAWSATGQANYGYTF.

This chain's CDR3 is CASSPSRDRVNQPQHF. The CDR3 DNA is TGTGCCAGCAGCCCAAGCCGGGACAGGGTTAATCAGCCCCAGCATTTT. This chain links TRBV7-8 with TRBJ1-5, with 9 nucleotides matching TRBD1. With V trimmed by 5 bases and J by 4 bases, 9 bases remained unmatched. Germline V lookup: CDR1 SGHVS, CDR2 FQNEAQ. The CDR3 runs 16 residues.

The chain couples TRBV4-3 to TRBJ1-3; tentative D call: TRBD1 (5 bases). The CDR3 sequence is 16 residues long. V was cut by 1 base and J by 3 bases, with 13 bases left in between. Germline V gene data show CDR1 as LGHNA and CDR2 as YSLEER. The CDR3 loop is CASSQVKGLFGNTIYF. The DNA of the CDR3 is TGCGCCAGCAGCCAAGTTAAGGGACTCTTTGGAAACACCATATATTTT.

The CDR3 sequence is CAISPLNYGYTF. CDR3 DNA sequence: TGTGCCATCAGTCCCCTTAACTATGGCTACACCTTC. This chain joins TRBV10-3 and TRBJ1-2, with D unresolved. The CDR3 spans 12 residues. CDR1 and CDR2 from the germline V gene are ENHRY and SYGVKD. V dropped 5 bases and J dropped 1 base, with 5 bases sitting between them.

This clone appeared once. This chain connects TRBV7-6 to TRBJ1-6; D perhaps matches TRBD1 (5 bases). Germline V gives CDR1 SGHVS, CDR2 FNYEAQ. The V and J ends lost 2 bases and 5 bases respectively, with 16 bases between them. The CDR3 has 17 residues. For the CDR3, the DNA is TGTGCCAGCAGCTTATCGGGGGGGGGACCCGATAATTCACCCCTCCACTTT. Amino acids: CASSLSGGGPDNSPLHF.

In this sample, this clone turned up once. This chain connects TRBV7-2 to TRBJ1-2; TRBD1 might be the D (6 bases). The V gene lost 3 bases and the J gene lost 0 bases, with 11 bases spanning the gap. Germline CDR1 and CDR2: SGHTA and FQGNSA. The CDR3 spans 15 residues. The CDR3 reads CASSFDRNPNYGYTF. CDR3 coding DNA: TGTGCCAGCAGCTTCGACAGGAACCCTAACTATGGCTACACCTTC.